These 3 T cell receptor beta chains originate from one sample sequenced in a study of radiation and T cells in renal cell carcinoma. The time point is: baseline pretreatment blood. Treatment defined: 15 Gy SBRT to primary tumor, nephrectomy 4 weeks later. Here immunoSEQ multiplex PCR was the method, and the copy in TCRdb shows in-frame clones only, minus some. This sample has 100,000 to 150,000 clones, with roughly 80% found just once. Material: blood, obtained from a patient whose treatment included radiotherapy and nephrectomy. The receptors were gathered from a woman in her fifties or sixties with renal cell carcinoma.

V is TRBV6-1 and J is TRBJ2-7; 7 bases map to TRBD2. CDR1 and CDR2 from the germline V gene are MNHNS and SASEGT. This CDR3 region has 15 residues. The V segment lost 7 bases and the J segment 2 bases; nucleotides outside the gene matches: 11. This CDR3 reads CASIPSSGLPYEQYF. CDR3 nucleotides: TGTGCCAGCATCCCGAGTAGCGGGCTTCCCTACGAGCAGTACTTC.

This clone was counted once. The rearrangement uses TRBV6-5 and TRBJ1-2, with D unclear. The germline gives CDR1 MNHEY, CDR2 SVGAGI. The V end lost 4 bases, the J end lost 0 bases, and 12 bases lay between the germline ends. The length of the CDR3 is 15 residues. The CDR3 DNA reads as TGTGCCAGCAGTTGGCAGCCGAACACTAACTATGGCTACACCTTC. Its translation is CASSWQPNTNYGYTF.

In this sample, this clone turned up a few times. The J gene is TRBJ2-7, the V gene TRBV5-4; 11 positions agree with TRBD2. The germline CDR1 and CDR2 sequences are SGHNT and YYREEE (reference sequence). The CDR3 runs to 15 residues. V lost 3 bases to trimming and J lost 3 bases; unmatched junction nucleotides: 5. CDR3 DNA sequence: TGTGCCAGCAGCTGGGGGACTAGCGGAGGCTACGAGCAGTACTTC. This gives the protein CASSWGTSGGYEQYF. Using reference TRBV5-4 and TRBJ2-7 for the parts outside the CDR3, the full variable domain is ETGVTQSPTHLIKTRGQQVTLRCSSQSGHNTVSWYQQALGQGPQFIFQYYREEENGRGNFPPRFSGLQFPNYSSELNVNALELDDSALYLCASSWGTSGGYEQYFGPGTRLTVT.